This TCR beta chain was observed in a study of blood T cell repertoires in COVID-19. For the study at large: Samples came from the United States, Italy and Spain, spanning acute and convalescent COVID-19.

Authors' analysis steps: Amplified reference gene primers provided the basis for estimating nucleated cell counts. Only in-frame clones appear in the TCRdb table, and some are missing; sequencing was by immunoSEQ multiplex PCR. The D gene and trimming were derived from the DNA, and the V and J assignments and clone size from that table. The sample holds 140,000 or so clones; around 79% are singletons and the top ten take about 9%. Trimming cost V 2 bases and J 4 bases, with 12 bases left between them. CDR3 size: 14 residues. In germline, CDR1 is SGHDT, CDR2 YYEEEE. The chain has TRBV5-6 and TRBJ1-2, with a weak D call TRBD1 (6 bases). The TCR originated in a man in his forties or fifties with active or convalescent COVID-19. Sequenced material: peripheral blood. The CDR3 DNA reads as TGTGCCAGCAGCTTAAAAGGCAGGGGCTATGGCTACACCTTC. This gives the protein CASSLKGRGYGYTF.